This T cell receptor beta chain was recorded in a study of cytomegalovirus exposure and HLA in healthy donors. Broader study findings: In vitro experiments confirmed that three CMV-associated chains were specific for CMV antigens. Rarity marked most TCR sequences, yet some public TCRs occurred in many donors. A later analysis showed that HLA-associated TCR beta chains had undergone more clonal expansion than equally common others.

Germline V CDR1 and CDR2: MNHEY, SMNVEV (reference sequence). This CDR3 contains 17 residues. Trimming pared 2 bases from V and 5 bases from J, leaving 19 bases between. PCR was performed using 60 Vbeta and 13 Jbeta primers. The assay was immunoSEQ multiplex PCR, and TCRdb's table has in-frame clones only and misses some. Of approximately 240,000 clones in the sample, over 80% were seen once. Note on this clone: The antigen is unknown.

The sample consisted of PBMCs. The source is a woman aged 40 to 50 in good health and CMV-seropositive. V and J are TRBV27 and TRBJ2-1; maybe TRBD1 (7 bases). CDR3 in DNA: TGTGCCAGCAGTTTAAATCCCTGGAGGGGGCCAAACAATGAGCAGTTCTTC. It translates to CASSLNPWRGPNNEQFF.